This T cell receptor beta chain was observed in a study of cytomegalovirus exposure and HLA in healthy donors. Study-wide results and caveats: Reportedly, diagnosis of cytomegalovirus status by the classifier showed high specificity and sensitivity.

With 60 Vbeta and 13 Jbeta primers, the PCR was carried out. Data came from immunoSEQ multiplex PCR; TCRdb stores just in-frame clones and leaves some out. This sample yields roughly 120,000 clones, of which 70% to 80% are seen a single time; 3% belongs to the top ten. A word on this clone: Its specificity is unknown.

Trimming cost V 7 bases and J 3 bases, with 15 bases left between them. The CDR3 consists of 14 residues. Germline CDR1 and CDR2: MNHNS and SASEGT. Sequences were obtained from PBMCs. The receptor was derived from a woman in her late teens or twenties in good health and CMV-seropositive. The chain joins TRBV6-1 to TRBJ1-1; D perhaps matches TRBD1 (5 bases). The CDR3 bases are TGTGCCAGCATCCCTGGAGGGGACCACACTGAAGCTTTCTTT. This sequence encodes CASIPGGDHTEAFF.